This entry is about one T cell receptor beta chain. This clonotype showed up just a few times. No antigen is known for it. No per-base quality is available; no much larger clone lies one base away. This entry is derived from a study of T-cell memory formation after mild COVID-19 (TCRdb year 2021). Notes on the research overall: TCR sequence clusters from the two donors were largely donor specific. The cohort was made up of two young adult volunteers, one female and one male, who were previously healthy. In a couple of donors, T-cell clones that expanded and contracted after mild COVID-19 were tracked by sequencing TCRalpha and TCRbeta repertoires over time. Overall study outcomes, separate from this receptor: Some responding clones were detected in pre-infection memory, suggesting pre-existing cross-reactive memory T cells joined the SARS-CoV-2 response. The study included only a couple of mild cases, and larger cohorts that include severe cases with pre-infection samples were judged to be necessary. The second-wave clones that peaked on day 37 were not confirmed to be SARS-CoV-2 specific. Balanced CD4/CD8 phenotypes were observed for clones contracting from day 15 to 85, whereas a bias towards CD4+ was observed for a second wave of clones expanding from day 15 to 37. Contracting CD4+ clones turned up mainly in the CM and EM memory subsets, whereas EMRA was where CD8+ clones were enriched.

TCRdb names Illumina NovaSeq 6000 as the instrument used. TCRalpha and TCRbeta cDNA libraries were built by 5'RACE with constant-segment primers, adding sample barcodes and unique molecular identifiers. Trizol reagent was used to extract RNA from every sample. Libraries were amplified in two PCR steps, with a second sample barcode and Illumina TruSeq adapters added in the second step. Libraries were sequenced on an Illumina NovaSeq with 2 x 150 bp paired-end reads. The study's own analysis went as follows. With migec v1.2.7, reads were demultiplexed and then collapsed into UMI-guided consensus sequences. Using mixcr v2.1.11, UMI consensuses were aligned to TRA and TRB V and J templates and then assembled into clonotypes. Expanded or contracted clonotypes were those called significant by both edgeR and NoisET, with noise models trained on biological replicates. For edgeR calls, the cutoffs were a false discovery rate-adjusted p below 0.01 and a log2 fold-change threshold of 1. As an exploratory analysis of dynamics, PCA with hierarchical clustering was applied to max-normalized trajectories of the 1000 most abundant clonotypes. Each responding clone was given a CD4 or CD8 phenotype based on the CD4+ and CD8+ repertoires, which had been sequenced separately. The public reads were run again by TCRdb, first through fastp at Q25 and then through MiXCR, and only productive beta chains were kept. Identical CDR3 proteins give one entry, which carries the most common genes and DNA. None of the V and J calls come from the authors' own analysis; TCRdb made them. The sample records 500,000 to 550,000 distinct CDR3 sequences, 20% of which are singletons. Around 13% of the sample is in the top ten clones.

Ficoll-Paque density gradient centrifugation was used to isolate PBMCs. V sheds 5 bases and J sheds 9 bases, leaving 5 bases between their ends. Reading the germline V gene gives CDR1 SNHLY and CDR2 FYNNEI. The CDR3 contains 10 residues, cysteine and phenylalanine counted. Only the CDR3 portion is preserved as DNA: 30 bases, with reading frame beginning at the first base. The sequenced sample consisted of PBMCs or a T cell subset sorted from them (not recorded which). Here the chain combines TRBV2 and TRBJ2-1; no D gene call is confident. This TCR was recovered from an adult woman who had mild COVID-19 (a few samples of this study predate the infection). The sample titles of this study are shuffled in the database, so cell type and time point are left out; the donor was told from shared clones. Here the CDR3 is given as CASSTGEQFF. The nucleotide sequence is TGTGCCAGCAGTACTGGTGAGCAGTTCTTC.